One and the same sample provided the 17 T cell receptor beta chains below, sequenced in a study of blood T cell repertoires in COVID-19. Method: immunoSEQ multiplex PCR; TCRdb's copy keeps in-frame clones and lacks some. There are a few hundred thousand clones in the sample; around 81% occur only once, and 3% to 3.5% lies in the top ten. Sequenced sample: peripheral blood. All receptors come from a woman in her thirties who had recovered from COVID-19.

The chain links TRBV5-1 to TRBJ2-1; 11 bases map to TRBD2. Looked up from germline, CDR1 is SGHRS and CDR2 is YFSETQ. Unmatched junction bases numbered 3, after V lost 0 bases and J lost 4 bases. The length of the CDR3 is 16 residues. CDR3 in amino acids: CASSLATSGSYNEQFF. The CDR3 coding sequence is TGCGCCAGCAGCTTGGCTACTAGCGGGAGTTACAATGAGCAGTTCTTC. The complete variable domain, with remaining parts taken from reference TRBV5-1 and TRBJ2-1, reads KAGVTQTPRYLIKTRGQQVTLSCSPISGHRSVSWYQQTPGQGLQFLFEYFSETQRNKGNFPGRFSGRQFSNSRSEMNVSTLELGDSALYLCASSLATSGSYNEQFFGPGTRLTVL.

CDR3 nucleotide sequence: TGTGCCAGCAGCTACTCGGGACAGGGCTACAATGAGCAGTTCTTC. This gives the protein CASSYSGQGYNEQFF. The chain couples TRBV7-9 to TRBJ2-1, with 9 bases fitting TRBD1. This CDR3 contains 15 residues. V lost 4 bases, J lost 3 bases, and 4 bases stayed unmatched. Germline CDR1 and CDR2: SEHNR and FQNEAQ (reference sequence). Filled out from reference TRBV7-9 and TRBJ2-1, the complete variable domain reads DTGVSQNPRHKITKRGQNVTFRCDPISEHNRLYWYRQTLGQGPEFLTYFQNEAQLEKSRLLSDRFSAERPKGSFSTLEIQRTEQGDSAMYLCASSYSGQGYNEQFFGPGTRLTVL.

The chain carries TRBV5-1 and TRBJ1-2; TRBD1 might be the D (6 bases). Germline CDR1 reads SGHRS; CDR2 reads YFSETQ. CDR3 length: 13 amino acids. The V and J ends lost 6 bases and 7 bases respectively, with 16 bases between them. The CDR3 nucleotides are TGCGCCAGCACACCAACAGGGCTTGGTGGCTACACCTTC. Translation gives CASTPTGLGGYTF.

The J gene is TRBJ1-2, the V gene TRBV27; D gene uncertain. Per the germline V gene, CDR1 is MNHEY and CDR2 is SMNVEV (reference sequence). The CDR3 has 15 amino acids. V was pared by 3 bases and J by 3 bases, with 14 bases between. CDR3 amino acids: CASSFRTGEDYGYTF. The DNA for the CDR3 is TGTGCCAGCAGTTTTAGGACGGGAGAAGACTATGGCTACACCTTC.

Remarks on this clone: The same CDR3 also results from other DNA sequences found in this sample. The CDR3 spells CAWSVQVNTEAFF. The DNA of the CDR3 is TGTGCCTGGAGTGTACAAGTGAACACTGAAGCTTTCTTT. The chain couples TRBV30 to TRBJ1-1; D unresolved. The CDR3 is 13 amino acids. V lost 0 bases and J 0 bases, leaving 5 bases between the germline ends. CDR1 is GTSNPN, CDR2 SVGIG, per germline (reference sequence).

The V gene is TRBV10-2, the J gene TRBJ2-1, with D perhaps TRBD1 (5 bases). CDR1 is WSHSY and CDR2 is SAAADI in the germline V gene. This CDR3 comprises 16 residues. V lost 0 bases and J 8 bases, leaving 17 bases between the germline ends. The CDR3 reads CASSESQGPTFHEQFF. The CDR3 nucleotides read TGCGCCAGCAGTGAGTCCCAGGGCCCCACTTTCCATGAGCAGTTCTTC.

This chain joins TRBV14 and TRBJ1-2; D is unresolved. V was clipped by 4 bases and J by 2 bases, with 11 bases between them. In germline, CDR1 is SGHDN, CDR2 FVKESK. This CDR3 spans 14 amino acids. The CDR3 spells CASSPVPGNYGYTF. CDR3 DNA sequence: TGTGCCAGCAGCCCCGTGCCCGGGAACTATGGCTACACCTTC. The complete variable domain, with remaining parts taken from reference TRBV14 and TRBJ1-2, reads EAGVTQFPSHSVIEKGQTVTLRCDPISGHDNLYWYRRVMGKEIKFLLHFVKESKQDESGMPNNRFLAERTGGTYSTLKVQPAELEDSGVYFCASSPVPGNYGYTFGSGTRLTVV.

A note on this clone: Other nucleotide sequences from this sample produce the same CDR3. This chain connects TRBV5-1 to TRBJ1-1; 7 bases are a match to TRBD1. The germline CDR1 and CDR2 sequences are SGHRS and YFSETQ. The CDR3 totals 14 residues. J lost 2 bases, V lost 3 bases, and 4 bases had no gene match. The CDR3 reads CASSSGQPNTEAFF. In nucleotides, the CDR3 is TGCGCCAGCAGCTCGGGACAGCCAAACACTGAAGCTTTCTTT. The complete variable domain, with remaining parts taken from reference TRBV5-1 and TRBJ1-1, reads KAGVTQTPRYLIKTRGQQVTLSCSPISGHRSVSWYQQTPGQGLQFLFEYFSETQRNKGNFPGRFSGRQFSNSRSEMNVSTLELGDSALYLCASSSGQPNTEAFFGQGTRLTVV.

The chain has TRBV18 and TRBJ1-5; TRBD1 matches 9 bases. The CDR3 runs 16 residues. CDR1 and CDR2 from the germline V gene are KGHSH and LQKENI. Trimming cost V 3 bases and J 7 bases; bases outside gene matches: 10. CDR3 DNA: TGTGCCAGCTCACCGAACAGGGGGCATTCGGGCCAGCCCCAGCATTTT. Translating gives CASSPNRGHSGQPQHF.

This sequence joins TRBV27 and TRBJ2-1; D may be TRBD2 (5 bases). Trimming took 7 bases from V and 10 from J, leaving 11 bases between them. Germline CDR1 and CDR2: MNHEY and SMNVEV (reference sequence). The CDR3 contains 11 residues. The CDR3 loop reads CASKGPGEQFF. CDR3 nucleotides: TGTGCCAGCAAAGGGCCGGGGGAGCAGTTCTTC.

The V gene is TRBV7-3, the J gene TRBJ2-3; a weak D match, TRBD2 (6 bases). Per germline, CDR1 SGHTA and CDR2 FQGTGA. The V end lost 4 bases, the J end lost 3 bases, and 8 bases lay between the germline ends. There are 13 residues in the CDR3. DNA for the CDR3: TGTGCCAGCAGCTGGGAGGTTACAGATACGCAGTATTTT. Translated: CASSWEVTDTQYF.

The J gene is TRBJ2-3, the V gene TRBV2; possible D gene TRBD2, 6 bases. V was trimmed by 11 bases and J by 0 bases, leaving 15 bases between them. Germline CDR1 SNHLY, CDR2 FYNNEI. The length of the CDR3 is 14 residues. The CDR3 is CADARDSSTDTQYF. The CDR3 DNA is TGTGCCGACGCCCGGGACTCTAGCACAGATACGCAGTATTTT.

This clone occurred once. The chain combines TRBV19 with TRBJ2-2; TRBD2 matches at 9 bases. The CDR3 totals 15 residues. The germline gives CDR1 LNHDA, CDR2 SQIVND (reference sequence). J gave up 8 bases and V 7 bases, and 11 bases lay outside the gene matches. The CDR3 spells CASTSPDSGRGELFF. In DNA form, the CDR3 reads TGTGCCAGTACCTCGCCGGACAGCGGGAGGGGGGAGCTGTTTTTT.

The sample holds a few counts of this clone. This rearrangement joins TRBV5-1 to TRBJ2-2, with 7 positions matching TRBD1. This CDR3 spans 15 amino acids. In germline, CDR1 is SGHRS, CDR2 YFSETQ. V shed 8 bases, J shed 1 base, and the junction held 8 bases outside the gene matches. The CDR3 sequence is CASGVGTVNTGELFF. CDR3 sequence (DNA): TGCGCCAGTGGGGTTGGGACAGTGAACACCGGGGAGCTGTTTTTT.

CDR3 region: CASSLARDRGEKLFF. DNA for the CDR3: TGTGCCAGCAGTTTAGCAAGGGACAGGGGGGAAAAACTGTTTTTT. V usage is TRBV28 and J usage is TRBJ1-4; 11 nucleotides agree with TRBD1. The CDR3 spans 15 residues. V trimming: 2 bases; J trimming: 8 bases; junction bases outside the gene matches: 4. Germline loops: CDR1 MDHEN, CDR2 SYDVKM. The whole variable domain, remainder taken from reference TRBV28 and TRBJ1-4, is DVKVTQSSRYLVKRTGEKVFLECVQDMDHENMFWYRQDPGLGLRLIYFSYDVKMKEKGDIPEGYSVSREKKERFSLILESASTNQTSMYLCASSLARDRGEKLFFGSGTQLSVL.

J is TRBJ2-1 and V is TRBV19; 11 bases align to TRBD2. Unmatched junction bases numbered 2, after V lost 7 bases and J lost 3 bases. CDR3 size: 14 residues. Germline loops: CDR1 LNHDA, CDR2 SQIVND (reference sequence). CDR3 DNA sequence: TGTGCCAGTACGACTAGCGGGGTCTACAATGAGCAGTTCTTC. It specifies CASTTSGVYNEQFF. Complete variable domain (other parts from reference TRBV19 and TRBJ2-1): DGGITQSPKYLFRKEGQNVTLSCEQNLNHDAMYWYRQDPGQGLRLIYYSQIVNDFQKGDIAEGYSVSREKKESFPLTVTSAQKNPTAFYLCASTTSGVYNEQFFGPGTRLTVL.

This chain joins TRBV11-2 and TRBJ2-3; 8 nucleotides agree with TRBD1. Losses at the gene ends were 6 bases for V and 5 bases for J; bases not matched to a gene: 22. CDR1 is SGHAT and CDR2 is FQNNGV in the germline V gene. This CDR3 has 19 residues. DNA for the CDR3: TGTGCCAGCAGTCATCTACTTTTTTTGCGGACAGGGCGAGAAGATACGCAGTATTTT. The encoded protein is CASSHLLFLRTGREDTQYF.